The rows below give T cell receptor beta chains drawn from one sample of a study of T cell repertoires in aging, cancer and after chemotherapy. TCRdb re-derived calls from the multiplex PCR reads in MiXCR, one entry per CDR3 protein. The sample lists around 13,000 distinct CDR3 sequences; roughly 35% were seen once. Input material: blood. These receptors were taken from a human donor in good health. The donor label of this sample is uncertain. Both conserved end residues are part of each CDR3. Fields, in order: J gene, clone size, D gene, V gene, CDR3 length, CDR3 protein, CDR3 DNA. D genes are given only for firm matches. For some rows the clone size is stated as once, few or many, or as a class when expanded; others skip it.

j_gene: TRBJ1-5; abundance: few; d_gene: TRBD1; v_gene: TRBV19; len: 15; CDR3aa: CASSLGTGANQPQHF; CDR3nt: TGTGCCAGTAGTCTGGGGACAGGGGCCAATCAGCCCCAGCATTTT
j_gene: TRBJ2-5; abundance: .; d_gene: .; v_gene: TRBV30; len: 15; CDR3aa: CACTERGGSVETQYF; CDR3nt: TGTGCCTGCACCGAGAGGGGGGGCTCGGTGGAGACCCAGTACTTC
j_gene: TRBJ2-1; abundance: medium-sized; d_gene: TRBD2; v_gene: TRBV27; len: 16; CDR3aa: CASSLTSGRPYNEQFF; CDR3nt: TGTGCCAGCAGTTTGACTAGCGGGAGGCCTTACAATGAGCAGTTCTTC
j_gene: TRBJ1-2; abundance: once; d_gene: TRBD1; v_gene: TRBV30; len: 13; CDR3aa: CAWSEQGRFGYTF; CDR3nt: TGTGCCTGGAGCGAACAGGGGAGGTTTGGCTACACCTTC
j_gene: TRBJ2-4; abundance: medium-sized; d_gene: .; v_gene: TRBV29-1; len: 13; CDR3aa: CSVGLRAKNIQYF; CDR3nt: TGCAGCGTTGGACTGAGAGCCAAAAACATTCAGTACTTC
j_gene: TRBJ2-2; abundance: few; d_gene: .; v_gene: TRBV19; len: 15; CDR3aa: CASSIGGEGTGELFF; CDR3nt: TGTGCCAGTAGTATTGGGGGAGAAGGCACCGGGGAGCTGTTTTTT
j_gene: TRBJ2-7; abundance: .; d_gene: TRBD1; v_gene: TRBV10-3; len: 14; CDR3aa: CAIRDRDRVYEQYF; CDR3nt: TGTGCCATCAGGGACCGGGACAGGGTCTACGAGCAGTACTTC
j_gene: TRBJ2-6; abundance: few; d_gene: .; v_gene: TRBV6-2/TRBV6-3; len: 14; CDR3aa: CASSFNSGANVLTF; CDR3nt: TGTGCCAGCAGTTTTAACTCTGGGGCCAACGTCCTGACTTTC
j_gene: TRBJ2-1; abundance: medium-sized; d_gene: TRBD1; v_gene: TRBV11-3; len: 14; CDR3aa: CASRRTGGVLEQFF; CDR3nt: TGTGCCAGCAGGAGAACAGGGGGCGTTTTGGAGCAGTTCTTC
j_gene: TRBJ2-3; abundance: medium-sized; d_gene: .; v_gene: TRBV19; len: 12; CDR3aa: CASSTLGDTQYF; CDR3nt: TGTGCCAGTAGTACCCTTGGGGATACGCAGTATTTT
j_gene: TRBJ2-1; abundance: .; d_gene: TRBD2; v_gene: TRBV19; len: 14; CDR3aa: CASRGLAGGGEQFF; CDR3nt: TGTGCCAGCAGAGGACTAGCGGGAGGGGGTGAGCAGTTCTTC
j_gene: TRBJ2-2; abundance: few; d_gene: .; v_gene: TRBV12-3/TRBV12-4; len: 15; CDR3aa: CASSPIGENTGELFF; CDR3nt: TGTGCCAGCAGCCCCATTGGGGAGAACACCGGGGAGCTGTTTTTT
j_gene: TRBJ1-2; abundance: .; d_gene: TRBD1; v_gene: TRBV6-6; len: 16; CDR3aa: CASSRNTRGSNYGYTF; CDR3nt: TGTGCCAGCAGTCGGAATACCAGGGGGTCCAACTATGGCTACACCTTC
j_gene: TRBJ2-3; abundance: few; d_gene: TRBD1; v_gene: TRBV10-3; len: 14; CDR3aa: CAISATGNTDTQYF; CDR3nt: TGTGCCATCAGTGCGACAGGGAACACAGATACGCAGTATTTT
j_gene: TRBJ2-3; abundance: .; d_gene: .; v_gene: TRBV19; len: 15; CDR3aa: CARWNPGTLTDKQYF; CDR3nt: TGTGCCAGATGGAACCCCGGGACGCTCACAGATAAGCAGTATTTT
j_gene: TRBJ1-4; abundance: large; d_gene: TRBD1; v_gene: TRBV29-1; len: 14; CDR3aa: CSVGAGTGHEKLFF; CDR3nt: TGCAGCGTTGGGGCCGGGACAGGGCATGAAAAACTGTTTTTT
j_gene: TRBJ2-3; abundance: few; d_gene: .; v_gene: TRBV18; len: 14; CDR3aa: CASSPPGQTDTQYF; CDR3nt: TGTGCCAGCTCACCGCCGGGTCAAACAGATACGCAGTATTTT
j_gene: TRBJ2-3; abundance: .; d_gene: TRBD2; v_gene: TRBV11-3; len: 18; CDR3aa: CASSPWTSGGASGGTQYF; CDR3nt: TGTGCCAGCAGCCCCTGGACTAGCGGGGGGGCCAGCGGAGGTACGCAGTATTTT
j_gene: TRBJ2-5; abundance: .; d_gene: TRBD2; v_gene: TRBV11-3; len: 14; CDR3aa: CASSSGGAVKTQYF; CDR3nt: TGTGCCAGCAGCTCCGGGGGGGCCGTAAAGACCCAGTACTTC
j_gene: TRBJ2-3; abundance: .; d_gene: TRBD2; v_gene: TRBV6-5; len: 17; CDR3aa: CASSFTLAGGGRDTQYF; CDR3nt: TGTGCCAGCAGTTTCACACTAGCGGGGGGCGGAAGAGATACGCAGTATTTT
j_gene: TRBJ2-7; abundance: medium-sized; d_gene: .; v_gene: TRBV19; len: 14; CDR3aa: CASKSGDNGYEQYF; CDR3nt: TGTGCCAGTAAGTCCGGGGACAATGGTTACGAGCAGTACTTC
j_gene: TRBJ1-2; abundance: .; d_gene: .; v_gene: TRBV27; len: 15; CDR3aa: CASSRGDRNPYGYTF; CDR3nt: TGTGCCAGCAGCCGCGGTGACAGGAACCCTTATGGCTACACCTTC
j_gene: TRBJ1-1; abundance: .; d_gene: .; v_gene: TRBV6-5; len: 13; CDR3aa: CASSLNRESEAFF; CDR3nt: TGTGCCAGCAGTTTAAATCGAGAGTCTGAAGCTTTCTTT
j_gene: TRBJ2-3; abundance: .; d_gene: TRBD1; v_gene: TRBV6-4; len: 15; CDR3aa: CASSDSEQGGDTQYF; CDR3nt: TGTGCCAGCAGTGACTCGGAACAGGGGGGAGATACGCAGTATTTT
j_gene: TRBJ1-6; abundance: few; d_gene: .; v_gene: TRBV7-9; len: 16; CDR3aa: CASSLFLTQGVSPLHF; CDR3nt: TGTGCCAGCAGCTTATTTCTAACGCAGGGAGTATCACCCCTCCACTTT
j_gene: TRBJ2-4; abundance: .; d_gene: .; v_gene: TRBV19; len: 16; CDR3aa: CASSIFPGAAKNIQYF; CDR3nt: TGTGCCAGTAGTATATTTCCGGGAGCGGCCAAAAACATTCAGTACTTC